The 29 T cell receptor beta chains listed next were all sequenced from one sample in a study of T cell responses to AZD1222 COVID-19 vaccine. TCRdb's table, derived via immunoSEQ multiplex PCR, lists solely in-frame clones and lacks some. The table shows tens of thousands of clones, with over 75% occurring only once. The sequencing here drew on peripheral blood, taken on day 0 of AZD1222 vaccination. These receptors were collected from an adult in good health.

The V gene is TRBV6-1, the J gene TRBJ1-5; D is undetermined. Germline V gene sequence: CDR1 MNHNS, CDR2 SASEGT. The CDR3 extends over 14 amino acids. V was trimmed by 3 bases and J by 2 bases, leaving 8 bases between them. In DNA, the CDR3 is TGTGCCAGCAGTGATAGGGTGGGCAATCAGCCCCAGCATTTT. Translating it yields CASSDRVGNQPQHF.

The chain is built from TRBV9 and TRBJ2-7; no firm D call. This CDR3 is built from 16 residues. Germline V CDR1 and CDR2: SGDLS, YYNGEE. The V and J ends lost 1 base and 6 bases respectively, with 20 bases between them. In DNA form, the CDR3 reads TGTGCCAGCAGCGTACAATTTCTCGGGCAGCCTGCCGAGCAGTACTTC. As protein: CASSVQFLGQPAEQYF.

The rearrangement joins TRBV5-1 to TRBJ2-5; D not certain. Germline lookup yields CDR1 SGHRS and CDR2 YFSETQ. Trimming stripped 4 bases from V and 2 bases from J, with 6 bases between. The CDR3 is made up of 12 amino acids. The CDR3 nucleotides are TGCGCCAGCAGCGTGGAGCAAGAGACCCAGTACTTC. This gives the protein CASSVEQETQYF.

The V call is TRBV19, the J call TRBJ1-1, with TRBD1 identical over 7 bases. In germline, CDR1 is LNHDA, CDR2 SQIVND (reference sequence). The V segment lost 3 bases and the J segment 8 bases; nucleotides outside the gene matches: 12. CDR3 length: 15 amino acids. The CDR3 nucleotides read TGTGCCAGTAGTATCCACGCGTTTGGGGACAGAGAAGCTTTCTTT. It encodes CASSIHAFGDREAFF.

The chain recombines TRBV19 with TRBJ2-3; D remains ambiguous. V dropped 5 bases and J dropped 0 bases, with 12 bases sitting between them. From germline, CDR1 is LNHDA and CDR2 SQIVND (reference sequence). This CDR3 has 15 amino acids. Here the CDR3 reads CASSFGRMSTDTQYF. DNA of the CDR3: TGTGCCAGTAGTTTTGGACGGATGAGCACAGATACGCAGTATTTT.

This rearrangement joins TRBV5-5 to TRBJ2-2, with TRBD1 matching 8 bases. Trimming removed 3 bases from V and 4 bases from J; junction bases left unmatched: 8. This CDR3 has 16 amino acids. Germline V gene data show CDR1 as SGHKS and CDR2 as YYEKEE (reference sequence). The CDR3 loop is CASSSQTGVGTGELFF. The CDR3 coding sequence is TGTGCCAGCAGCTCACAGACAGGGGTCGGCACCGGGGAGCTGTTTTTT.

The chain uses TRBV9 and TRBJ1-3; the D gene is possibly TRBD1 (6 bases). CDR3 length equals 16 residues. Trimming pared 4 bases from V and 1 base from J, leaving 15 bases between. The germline CDR1 and CDR2 sequences are SGDLS and YYNGEE. The CDR3 spells CASSPDLRGSGNTIYF. CDR3 coding DNA: TGTGCCAGCAGCCCCGACCTCAGGGGTTCTGGAAACACCATATATTTT. The full variable domain, completed using reference TRBV9 and TRBJ1-3, is DSGVTQTPKHLITATGQRVTLRCSPRSGDLSVYWYQQSLDQGLQFLIQYYNGEERAKGNILERFSAQQFPDLHSELNLSSLELGDSALYFCASSPDLRGSGNTIYFGEGSWLTVV.

The V call is TRBV5-6, the J call TRBJ2-7, with D possibly TRBD1 on 5 matching bases. Germline loops: CDR1 SGHDT, CDR2 YYEEEE. The CDR3 extends over 14 amino acids. Trimming stripped 3 bases from V and 2 bases from J, with 12 bases between. The CDR3 coding sequence is TGTGCCAGCAGCTCGGCAGGGCCTCCCTACGAGCAGTACTTC. This codes for CASSSAGPPYEQYF.

The V gene is TRBV25-1, the J gene TRBJ1-1; D is perhaps TRBD1 (5 bases). CDR3 size: 12 residues. Trimming pared 3 bases from V and 10 bases from J, leaving 12 bases between. The germline V gene encodes CDR1 MGHDK and CDR2 SYGVNS. The CDR3 nucleotides are TGTGCCAGCAGTGATCTGACAGAGGTAGCTTTCTTT. Protein product: CASSDLTEVAFF.

This chain joins TRBV5-1 and TRBJ2-3; possibly TRBD1 or TRBD2 for D (6 bases each). The CDR3 runs 16 residues. Germline V CDR1 and CDR2: SGHRS, YFSETQ. V lost 4 bases, J lost 2 bases, and 17 bases lay in between. The DNA for the CDR3 is TGCGCCAGCAGCGGAGAAGGGGGGTTTAACACAGATACGCAGTATTTT. This encodes CASSGEGGFNTDTQYF.

CDR3 region: CASRPGQGRLGGYTF. The CDR3 DNA is TGTGCCAGCAGACCGGGACAGGGCAGGTTGGGTGGCTACACCTTC. This chain connects TRBV28 to TRBJ1-2; 9 bases are shared with TRBD1. V shed 6 bases and J 7 bases; nucleotides not matched to a gene: 12. Per the germline V gene, CDR1 is MDHEN and CDR2 is SYDVKM. There are 15 residues in the CDR3.

The V gene is TRBV5-1, the J gene TRBJ1-1, with D maybe TRBD1 (5 bases). CDR1 is SGHRS, CDR2 YFSETQ, per germline. The ends were cut back, 0 bases at V and 0 bases at J, with 12 bases in the middle. The CDR3 covers 16 residues. The CDR3 DNA reads as TGCGCCAGCAGCTTGGGCGGGGGAAGGGTGAACACTGAAGCTTTCTTT. It is translated as CASSLGGGRVNTEAFF. The full variable domain, completed using reference TRBV5-1 and TRBJ1-1, is KAGVTQTPRYLIKTRGQQVTLSCSPISGHRSVSWYQQTPGQGLQFLFEYFSETQRNKGNFPGRFSGRQFSNSRSEMNVSTLELGDSALYLCASSLGGGRVNTEAFFGQGTRLTVV.

The chain combines TRBV6-4 with TRBJ1-2, with D possibly being TRBD1 (5 bases). CDR3 length equals 15 residues. V lost 2 bases and J 1 base, leaving 11 bases between the germline ends. Germline V lookup: CDR1 MRHNA, CDR2 SNTAGT. CDR3 protein: CASSDRPGGNYGYTF. CDR3 sequence (DNA): TGTGCCAGCAGTGACAGACCCGGGGGTAACTATGGCTACACCTTC.

This clone was observed a few times. In DNA, the CDR3 is TGTGCCAGCAGCAACCGGGACGGAAAACTGTTTTTT. This translates into CASSNRDGKLFF. This chain links TRBV3-1 (or the pseudogene TRBV3-2) with TRBJ1-4; D is possibly TRBD1 (5 bases). The CDR3 has 12 residues. V was pared by 5 bases and J by 10 bases, with 11 bases between. From germline, CDR1 is LGHDT and CDR2 YNNKEL (reference sequence).

The chain links TRBV19 to TRBJ2-2; D ambiguous. The CDR3 has 13 amino acids. With 4 bases removed from V and 2 bases from J, the gap between germline ends came to 5 bases. Germline V gene sequence: CDR1 LNHDA, CDR2 SQIVND (reference sequence). The CDR3 DNA sequence: TGTGCCAGTAGTAGGGCTAACACCGGGGAGCTGTTTTTT. This sequence encodes CASSRANTGELFF.

This chain connects TRBV2 to TRBJ2-1; 11 bases are a match to TRBD2. Germline V gene sequence: CDR1 SNHLY, CDR2 FYNNEI. V lost 4 bases, J lost 6 bases, and 5 bases stayed unmatched. CDR3 size: 15 residues. CDR3 region: CASSVAGGPANEQFF. The CDR3 coding sequence is TGTGCCAGCAGTGTAGCGGGGGGGCCCGCCAATGAGCAGTTCTTC. Based on the CDR3 plus reference TRBV2 and TRBJ2-1, the full variable domain is EPEVTQTPSHQVTQMGQEVILRCVPISNHLYFYWYRQILGQKVEFLVSFYNNEISEKSEIFDDQFSVERPDGSNFTLKIRSTKLEDSAMYFCASSVAGGPANEQFFGPGTRLTVL.

A single count supports this clone. V gene TRBV21-1 combines with J gene TRBJ2-6. TRBV21-1 is reported as a pseudogene. The CDR3 is 21 residues long. CDR3 loop: CASSKGSPPGPYCSGANVLTF. The CDR3, as DNA: TGTGCCAGCAGCAAAGGCTCTCCTCCGGGACCCTACTGCTCTGGGGCCAACGTCCTGACTTTC.

This chain uses TRBV15 with TRBJ2-5, with D perhaps TRBD2 (5 bases). This CDR3 contains 14 residues. Germline CDR1 and CDR2: LNHNV and YYDKDF (reference sequence). Between the trimmed V and J ends, which lost 0 bases and 5 bases, there was a span of 10 bases. This chain's CDR3 is CATSRDPSGETQYF. In DNA, the CDR3 is TGTGCCACCAGCAGAGATCCCTCGGGGGAGACCCAGTACTTC.

This chain links TRBV29-1 with TRBJ1-1; maybe TRBD1 (5 bases). V was shortened by 6 bases and J by 2 bases, with 13 bases between the two germline ends. The germline CDR1 and CDR2 sequences are SQVTM and ANQGSEA. The CDR3 extends over 13 amino acids. The CDR3: CSVAGGFNTEAFF. The CDR3, as DNA: TGCAGCGTGGCGGGGGGATTCAACACTGAAGCTTTCTTT.

This chain joins TRBV7-9 and TRBJ2-2; 8 bases are a match to TRBD2. The CDR3 is 16 amino acids. Unmatched junction bases numbered 5, after V lost 5 bases and J lost 0 bases. Germline lookup yields CDR1 SEHNR and CDR2 FQNEAQ (reference sequence). The CDR3 region has the DNA TGTGCCAGCAGCATGCCGGGACTAGCGAACACCGGGGAGCTGTTTTTT. As protein: CASSMPGLANTGELFF.

This clone was counted between two and nine times. The CDR3 here is CASSPAGGDEQFF. The CDR3 DNA reads TGCGCCAGCAGCCCCGCCGGTGGGGATGAGCAGTTCTTC. The chain recombines TRBV4-1 with TRBJ2-1; no clear D gene. This CDR3 is 13 amino acids long. Trimming removed 4 bases at V and 8 bases at J, with 12 bases between. Germline CDR1 MGHRA, CDR2 YSYEKL.

DNA of the CDR3: TGTGCCAGCAGGACAGGGTGGGGCTTGAACACTGAAGCTTTCTTT. It is translated as CASRTGWGLNTEAFF. The J gene is TRBJ1-1, the V gene TRBV18; 8 nucleotides agree with TRBD1. The V and J ends lost 8 bases and 0 bases, in that order; junction bases with no gene match: 8. Germline V gene lookup returns CDR1 KGHSH and CDR2 LQKENI. The CDR3 consists of 15 residues.

The J gene is TRBJ2-2, the V gene TRBV19; tentatively, D is TRBD1 (6 bases). V gave up 7 bases and J gave up 7 bases, with 19 bases separating them. CDR1 is LNHDA, CDR2 SQIVND, per germline (reference sequence). The CDR3 totals 15 residues. CDR3 coding DNA: TGTGCCAGTAATGGTTGGGCGAGGGGGAGCGGGGAGCTGTTTTTT. It encodes CASNGWARGSGELFF.

The V and J genes are TRBV2 and TRBJ1-1; 9 positions agree with TRBD1. Germline loops: CDR1 SNHLY, CDR2 FYNNEI. The CDR3 is 13 amino acids. With 6 bases clipped from V and 6 bases from J, the junction kept 5 bases outside the gene matches. In DNA form, the CDR3 reads TGTGCCAGCAGAAAGACAGGGGGGCCTGAAGCTTTCTTT. Amino acids: CASRKTGGPEAFF.

This rearrangement joins TRBV5-5 to TRBJ1-1; TRBD1 matches 10 bases. The CDR3 contains 15 residues. J was trimmed by 8 bases and V by 2 bases; bases with no gene match: 9. Germline V gives CDR1 SGHKS, CDR2 YYEKEE (reference sequence). The CDR3 bases are TGTGCCAGCAGCTTCTCCATTGACAGGGGGCAAGAAGCTTTCTTT. It translates to CASSFSIDRGQEAFF.

The rearrangement joins TRBV12-5 to TRBJ2-5, with a weak D call TRBD1 (5 bases). V was pared by 4 bases and J by 2 bases, with 14 bases between. Germline-derived CDR1 and CDR2 are LGHNT and FRNRAP. The CDR3 has 15 amino acids. The CDR3 sequence: CASGSGVGLQETQYF. The CDR3 bases are TGTGCTAGTGGTTCTGGGGTGGGGCTGCAAGAGACCCAGTACTTC.

The V and J genes are TRBV6-6 and TRBJ1-2; 8 nucleotides agree with TRBD1. The CDR3 loop spans 13 amino acids. V was pared by 5 bases and J by 4 bases, with 3 bases of the junction left unmatched. CDR1 is MNHNY and CDR2 is SVGAGI in the germline V gene (reference sequence). This chain's CDR3 is CASSQGAGYGYTF. In nucleotides, the CDR3 is TGTGCCAGCAGTCAGGGGGCGGGCTATGGCTACACCTTC.

This sequence joins TRBV3-1 (or the pseudogene TRBV3-2) and TRBJ2-5; either TRBD1 or TRBD2 may supply D (5 bases each). The V end lost 4 bases, the J end lost 0 bases, and 9 bases lay between the germline ends. The CDR3 is 14 residues long. Germline values: CDR1 LGHDT, CDR2 YNNKEL (reference sequence). This chain's CDR3 is CASSRGNYQETQYF. The CDR3 bases are TGTGCCAGCAGCCGGGGGAACTACCAAGAGACCCAGTACTTC.

The chain recombines TRBV23-1 with TRBJ1-2; weak D call: TRBD1 (5 bases). TRBV23-1 qualifies as an ORF whose function is uncertain. V was trimmed by 5 bases and J by 4 bases, leaving 20 bases between them. This CDR3 comprises 16 residues. CDR3 bases: TGCGCCAGCAGTGATACTGATGGCCAGGGTGGCTATGGCTACACCTTC. It codes for CASSDTDGQGGYGYTF.